This is a list of T cell receptor beta chains from one sample in a study of cytomegalovirus exposure and HLA in healthy donors. Produced via immunoSEQ multiplex PCR; TCRdb's table is partial and in-frame only. The sample has tens of thousands of clones; roughly 70% are singletons. Sequenced sample: PBMCs. Receptor source: a man aged 50-59 years in good health and CMV-seropositive. The CDR3 runs from the conserved cysteine through the conserved F or W. D genes are given only for firm matches. Some rows mark clone size as missing; the rest say once, few, many or name a class of expanded clone.

clone size: NA; D gene: NA; V gene: TRBV6-6; J gene: TRBJ2-5; CDR3 DNA: TGTGCCAGCAGTACCAGGGAGACCCAGTACTTC; CDR3 protein: CASSTRETQYF
clone size: NA; D gene: TRBD1; V gene: TRBV6-7; J gene: TRBJ1-5; CDR3 DNA: TGTGCCAGCAGTTACTCGAGGATGGTGAACCGGGACAGGGGTCCGATGGCTAATCAGCCCCAGCATTTT; CDR3 protein: CASSYSRMVNRDRGPMANQPQHF
clone size: NA; D gene: NA; V gene: TRBV5-6; J gene: TRBJ1-2; CDR3 DNA: TGTGCCACCCTCCGGGGGGGGCCTAACTATGGCTACACCTTC; CDR3 protein: CATLRGGPNYGYTF
clone size: NA; D gene: NA; V gene: TRBV5-6; J gene: TRBJ1-4; CDR3 DNA: TGTGCCAGCAGCTCACAGGGAGATGAAAAACTGTTTTTT; CDR3 protein: CASSSQGDEKLFF
clone size: NA; D gene: NA; V gene: TRBV27; J gene: TRBJ1-5; CDR3 DNA: TGTGCCAGCAGTTCCGGGTACAATCAGCCCCAGCATTTT; CDR3 protein: CASSSGYNQPQHF
clone size: NA; D gene: TRBD1; V gene: TRBV5-1; J gene: TRBJ1-3; CDR3 DNA: TGCGCCAGCAGCACCCAGACAGGGTTATCTGGAAACACCATATATTTT; CDR3 protein: CASSTQTGLSGNTIYF
clone size: few; D gene: NA; V gene: TRBV5-1; J gene: TRBJ2-5; CDR3 DNA: TGCGCCAGCAGCTTGGTTAACAGCCCGATTGGGGAGACCCAGTACTTC; CDR3 protein: CASSLVNSPIGETQYF
clone size: NA; D gene: TRBD2; V gene: TRBV19; J gene: TRBJ2-7; CDR3 DNA: TGTGCCAGTAGCCCGAGCGGGGGCTCATACGAGCAGTACTTC; CDR3 protein: CASSPSGGSYEQYF
clone size: NA; D gene: NA; V gene: TRBV4-3; J gene: TRBJ1-5; CDR3 DNA: TGCGCCAGCAGCCAAGACTGGGGGCGCGGTCAGCCCCAGCATTTT; CDR3 protein: CASSQDWGRGQPQHF
clone size: NA; D gene: NA; V gene: TRBV5-1; J gene: TRBJ2-5; CDR3 DNA: TGCGCCAGCAGCCCTCGAACGGGAGAGACCCAGTACTTC; CDR3 protein: CASSPRTGETQYF
clone size: NA; D gene: NA; V gene: TRBV4-1; J gene: TRBJ1-1; CDR3 DNA: TGCGCCAGCAGCCAAGATCGGGGGGGAGGAACTGAAGCTTTCTTT; CDR3 protein: CASSQDRGGGTEAFF
clone size: NA; D gene: TRBD1; V gene: TRBV6-1; J gene: TRBJ1-1; CDR3 DNA: TGTGCCAGCAGGCCGGGACAGGGCACTGCTTTCTTT; CDR3 protein: CASRPGQGTAFF
clone size: NA; D gene: NA; V gene: TRBV7-8; J gene: TRBJ2-2; CDR3 DNA: TGTGCCAGCAGCACGCCTGCGAGCGGAGCGAACACCGGGGAGCTGTTTTTT; CDR3 protein: CASSTPASGANTGELFF
clone size: NA; D gene: NA; V gene: TRBV27; J gene: TRBJ1-1; CDR3 DNA: TGTGCCAGCAGTTTGGAGGGGCGCCCAGCTTTCTTT; CDR3 protein: CASSLEGRPAFF
clone size: few; D gene: TRBD2; V gene: TRBV7-2; J gene: TRBJ2-7; CDR3 DNA: TGTGCCAGCAGCTTAAGCGGGGACTACGAGCAGTACTTC; CDR3 protein: CASSLSGDYEQYF
clone size: once; D gene: TRBD1; V gene: TRBV9; J gene: TRBJ1-2; CDR3 DNA: TGTGCCAGCAGCCCCCGTATAGGAGGGGGCAGTGGCTACACCTTC; CDR3 protein: CASSPRIGGGSGYTF
clone size: few; D gene: TRBD2; V gene: TRBV7-9; J gene: TRBJ2-3; CDR3 DNA: TGTGCCAGCAGCTTAGGGGGCCTAGCGGGGGAATTCACAGATACGCAGTATTTT; CDR3 protein: CASSLGGLAGEFTDTQYF
clone size: NA; D gene: NA; V gene: TRBV10-3; J gene: TRBJ2-3; CDR3 DNA: TGTGCCATCAGCGCACAAAGCACAGATACGCAGTATTTT; CDR3 protein: CAISAQSTDTQYF
clone size: NA; D gene: TRBD2; V gene: TRBV9; J gene: TRBJ2-7; CDR3 DNA: TGTGCCAGCAGCGTAGGGGGAGGGTCCTATGTTTACGAGCAGTACTTC; CDR3 protein: CASSVGGGSYVYEQYF
clone size: NA; D gene: TRBD1; V gene: TRBV5-4; J gene: TRBJ2-7; CDR3 DNA: TGTGCCAGCAGCCCGAGTCCGGGACAGCACTACGAGCAGTACTTC; CDR3 protein: CASSPSPGQHYEQYF
clone size: NA; D gene: TRBD2; V gene: TRBV27; J gene: TRBJ2-7; CDR3 DNA: TGTGCCAGCAGTGCTTCTAGCGGGAGCTCCTACGAGCAGTACTTC; CDR3 protein: CASSASSGSSYEQYF
clone size: NA; D gene: TRBD1; V gene: TRBV30; J gene: TRBJ2-5; CDR3 DNA: TGTGCCTGGCGCCAGGGCAGGGGGTACCAAGAGACCCAGTACTTC; CDR3 protein: CAWRQGRGYQETQYF
clone size: NA; D gene: NA; V gene: TRBV7-9; J gene: TRBJ1-2; CDR3 DNA: TGTGCCAGCAGCTCGGCACTGGGGGGGGCATCGGGCTATGGCTACACCTTC; CDR3 protein: CASSSALGGASGYGYTF
clone size: NA; D gene: NA; V gene: TRBV7-9; J gene: TRBJ1-3; CDR3 DNA: TGTGCCAGCAGCTTCGTTGGAAACACCATATATTTT; CDR3 protein: CASSFVGNTIYF
clone size: NA; D gene: NA; V gene: TRBV6-1; J gene: TRBJ2-7; CDR3 DNA: TGTGCCAGCAGTGAAGCGTGGGGCCACGAGCAGTACTTC; CDR3 protein: CASSEAWGHEQYF
clone size: NA; D gene: NA; V gene: TRBV5-1; J gene: TRBJ2-3; CDR3 DNA: TGCGCCAGCAGCTCGTCAGGGGATACGCAGTATTTT; CDR3 protein: CASSSSGDTQYF
clone size: NA; D gene: TRBD1; V gene: TRBV6-1; J gene: TRBJ2-7; CDR3 DNA: TGTGCCAGCAGTAAAACACCGGGACAGCCCTACGAGCAGTACTTC; CDR3 protein: CASSKTPGQPYEQYF
clone size: NA; D gene: NA; V gene: TRBV29-1; J gene: TRBJ2-7; CDR3 DNA: TGCAGCGTTAGAGACAGCTCCTACGAGCAGTACTTC; CDR3 protein: CSVRDSSYEQYF
clone size: NA; D gene: TRBD1; V gene: TRBV27; J gene: TRBJ2-2; CDR3 DNA: TGTGCCAGCAGAACTCGGCAGGGGGCTGGGACCGGGGAGCTGTTTTTT; CDR3 protein: CASRTRQGAGTGELFF
clone size: NA; D gene: TRBD2; V gene: TRBV30; J gene: TRBJ2-7; CDR3 DNA: TGTGCCTGGAGGACAGCGGGAGGGTCCTACGAGCAGTACTTC; CDR3 protein: CAWRTAGGSYEQYF
clone size: once; D gene: NA; V gene: TRBV4-1; J gene: TRBJ1-1; CDR3 DNA: TGCGCCAGCAGCCAAGGGGCGAACACTGAAGCTTTCTTT; CDR3 protein: CASSQGANTEAFF
clone size: NA; D gene: NA; V gene: TRBV29-1; J gene: TRBJ2-7; CDR3 DNA: TGCAGCGTCGGAGAGAGCCTGGAGCAGTACTTC; CDR3 protein: CSVGESLEQYF
clone size: NA; D gene: TRBD2; V gene: TRBV25-1; J gene: TRBJ2-7; CDR3 DNA: TGTGCCAGCAGTAGGAGCGGGATCAAATACGAGCAGTACTTC; CDR3 protein: CASSRSGIKYEQYF
clone size: once; D gene: NA; V gene: TRBV7-8; J gene: TRBJ2-7; CDR3 DNA: TGTGCCAGCAGCATCTCGCGACTCGGGGAGCAGTACTTC; CDR3 protein: CASSISRLGEQYF
clone size: NA; D gene: TRBD1; V gene: TRBV6-1; J gene: TRBJ1-5; CDR3 DNA: TGTGCCAGCAGGACCGGACAGGGAATTGTGACCCAGCATTTT; CDR3 protein: CASRTGQGIVTQHF
clone size: once; D gene: NA; V gene: TRBV5-4; J gene: TRBJ2-3; CDR3 DNA: TGTGCCAGCAGCCAGGTGGGGCGAAGCACAGATACGCAGTATTTT; CDR3 protein: CASSQVGRSTDTQYF
clone size: NA; D gene: TRBD1; V gene: TRBV7-2; J gene: TRBJ1-2; CDR3 DNA: TGTGCCAGCAGGCTCGGGACAGGGGGCTTACTTGATGGCTACACCTTC; CDR3 protein: CASRLGTGGLLDGYTF
clone size: NA; D gene: TRBD1; V gene: TRBV7-8; J gene: TRBJ1-2; CDR3 DNA: TGTGCCAGCAGCTTAACGAACAGGGGATTGGGCTATGGCTACACCTTC; CDR3 protein: CASSLTNRGLGYGYTF
clone size: NA; D gene: NA; V gene: TRBV4-2; J gene: TRBJ2-5; CDR3 DNA: TGTGCCAGCAGCTGGAGCGGTGGGGAGACCCAGTACTTC; CDR3 protein: CASSWSGGETQYF
clone size: NA; D gene: NA; V gene: TRBV18; J gene: TRBJ1-5; CDR3 DNA: TGTGCCAGCTCACCCCCGGGAGAACAGAATCAGCCCCAGCATTTT; CDR3 protein: CASSPPGEQNQPQHF
clone size: NA; D gene: NA; V gene: TRBV6-6; J gene: TRBJ1-5; CDR3 DNA: TGTGCCAGCAGTTCACAGAAGGGCAATCAGCCCCAGCATTTT; CDR3 protein: CASSSQKGNQPQHF